This T cell receptor (beta chain) was captured by sequencing in a study of OX40 agonist ivuxolimab in advanced cancers. Looking at the study overall: Three partial responders included one hepatocellular carcinoma patient and two cutaneous melanoma patients.

The CDR3 has 13 residues. The germline V gene encodes CDR1 GTSNPN and CDR2 SVGIG (reference sequence). V shed 3 bases and J shed 5 bases, with 11 bases lying between them. Generated by immunoSEQ multiplex PCR, the TCRdb table keeps only in-frame clones and is missing some. The sample carries around 94,000 clones, about 85% recorded once. Autoimmune disease history or systemic immunosuppression led to patients being barred. Blood draws occurred at baseline, cycle 4 day 1, and cycle 7 day 1. The sample in question was CD4+ or CD8+ T cells sorted from blood, obtained in a trial of the OX40 agonist ivuxolimab. The chain has TRBV30 and TRBJ1-3, with D perhaps matching TRBD1 (5 bases). This TCR came from an adult with an advanced solid tumor such as melanoma, head and neck, liver or kidney cancer. The DNA for the CDR3 is TGTGCCTGGAGGGGGACCGCAAGAAACACCATATATTTT. Translation: CAWRGTARNTIYF.